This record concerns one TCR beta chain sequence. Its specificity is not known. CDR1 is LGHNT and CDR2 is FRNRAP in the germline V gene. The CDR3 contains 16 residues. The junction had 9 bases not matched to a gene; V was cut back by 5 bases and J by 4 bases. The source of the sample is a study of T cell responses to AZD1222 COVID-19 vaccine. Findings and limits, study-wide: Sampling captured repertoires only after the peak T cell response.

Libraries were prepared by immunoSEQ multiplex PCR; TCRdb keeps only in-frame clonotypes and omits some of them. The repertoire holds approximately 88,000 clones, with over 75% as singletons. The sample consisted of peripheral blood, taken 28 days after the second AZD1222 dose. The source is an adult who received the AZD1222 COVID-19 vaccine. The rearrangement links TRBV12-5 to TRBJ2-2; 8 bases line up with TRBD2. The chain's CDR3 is CASGTGGAKGTGELFF. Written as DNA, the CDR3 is TGTGCTAGTGGTACCGGGGGGGCCAAGGGCACCGGGGAGCTGTTTTTT.